This is a list of T cell receptor beta chains from one sample in a study of blood T cell repertoires in COVID-19. This table comes from immunoSEQ multiplex PCR, and its TCRdb copy is limited to in-frame clones, with some not included. The sample lists a few hundred thousand clones; around 80% were seen once. Specimen: PBMCs or T cells enriched from blood (not recorded which). These receptors all come from a man aged 30 to 39 with acute COVID-19. CDR3s include the opening cysteine and the closing phenylalanine or tryptophan. The D gene is left open where the match is weak. Not every row has a clone size; where given, it reads once, few, many or a size class.

J gene: TRBJ2-3
V gene: TRBV5-1
clone size: NA
D gene: NA
CDR3 protein: CASSFEQLGDTQYF
CDR3 DNA: TGTGCCAGCAGCTTTGAACAGTTGGGTGATACGCAGTATTTT

J gene: TRBJ1-2
V gene: TRBV28
clone size: NA
D gene: NA
CDR3 protein: CASSTLRDAGGNGYTF
CDR3 DNA: TGTGCCAGCAGCACGTTACGGGACGCCGGGGGAAATGGCTACACCTTC

J gene: TRBJ2-1
V gene: TRBV29-1
clone size: NA
D gene: TRBD1
CDR3 protein: CSVGTGVYNEQFF
CDR3 DNA: TGCAGCGTCGGGACAGGGGTGTACAATGAGCAGTTCTTC

J gene: TRBJ2-3
V gene: TRBV19
clone size: NA
D gene: NA
CDR3 protein: CASSVGQKLTINTDTQYF
CDR3 DNA: TGTGCCAGTAGCGTCGGACAGAAGCTAACCATCAACACAGATACGCAGTATTTT

J gene: TRBJ1-6
V gene: TRBV6-5
clone size: NA
D gene: TRBD1
CDR3 protein: CASSLQGIFISPLHF
CDR3 DNA: TGTGCCAGCAGCCTACAGGGGATATTTATTTCACCCCTCCACTTT

J gene: TRBJ1-5
V gene: TRBV24-1
clone size: NA
D gene: NA
CDR3 protein: CATSDATGPNQPQHF
CDR3 DNA: TGTGCCACCAGTGATGCGACAGGACCCAATCAGCCCCAGCATTTT

J gene: TRBJ1-4
V gene: TRBV5-1
clone size: NA
D gene: NA
CDR3 protein: CASSLGQTNEKLFF
CDR3 DNA: TGCGCCAGCAGCTTGGGACAAACTAATGAAAAACTGTTTTTT

J gene: TRBJ1-5
V gene: TRBV7-8
clone size: NA
D gene: NA
CDR3 protein: CASSTGGAGNQPQHF
CDR3 DNA: TGTGCCAGCAGCACCGGGGGAGCGGGCAATCAGCCCCAGCATTTT

J gene: TRBJ1-6
V gene: TRBV9
clone size: NA
D gene: NA
CDR3 protein: CASSAMGPNSPLHF
CDR3 DNA: TGTGCCAGCAGCGCGATGGGCCCTAATTCACCCCTCCACTTT

J gene: TRBJ1-6
V gene: TRBV28
clone size: NA
D gene: NA
CDR3 protein: CASSLRGQPWAPLHF
CDR3 DNA: TGTGCCAGCAGTTTAAGAGGACAGCCCTGGGCACCCCTCCACTTT

J gene: TRBJ2-1
V gene: TRBV7-3
clone size: NA
D gene: TRBD1
CDR3 protein: CASSPTRDSNNEQFF
CDR3 DNA: TGTGCCAGCAGCCCAACAAGGGACAGCAACAATGAGCAGTTCTTC

J gene: TRBJ2-1
V gene: TRBV14
clone size: NA
D gene: NA
CDR3 protein: CASSRLTLDEQFF
CDR3 DNA: TGTGCCAGCAGCCGCTTGACACTCGATGAGCAGTTCTTC

J gene: TRBJ1-6
V gene: TRBV6-5
clone size: NA
D gene: TRBD1
CDR3 protein: CASKTGQVLNSPLHF
CDR3 DNA: TGTGCCAGCAAGACGGGACAGGTCTTAAATTCACCCCTCCACTTT

J gene: TRBJ2-5
V gene: TRBV24-1
clone size: NA
D gene: TRBD2
CDR3 protein: CATADSGGTIETQYF
CDR3 DNA: TGTGCCACCGCAGATAGCGGGGGGACTATAGAGACCCAGTACTTC

J gene: TRBJ2-2
V gene: TRBV5-1
clone size: NA
D gene: TRBD1
CDR3 protein: CASSSRQGYGELFF
CDR3 DNA: TGCGCCAGCAGCTCCAGACAGGGTTACGGGGAGCTGTTTTTT

J gene: TRBJ2-5
V gene: TRBV28
clone size: NA
D gene: TRBD1
CDR3 protein: CASSLTSGGQETQYF
CDR3 DNA: TGTGCCAGCAGCCTGACATCAGGGGGCCAAGAGACCCAGTACTTC

J gene: TRBJ1-6
V gene: TRBV7-9
clone size: NA
D gene: TRBD1
CDR3 protein: CASSRTGGNSPLHF
CDR3 DNA: TGTGCCAGCAGCCGAACAGGGGGCAATTCACCCCTCCACTTT

J gene: TRBJ1-4
V gene: TRBV27
clone size: NA
D gene: TRBD1
CDR3 protein: CASGRQGLINEKLFF
CDR3 DNA: TGTGCCAGCGGTCGACAGGGCCTAATTAATGAAAAACTGTTTTTT

J gene: TRBJ2-5
V gene: TRBV7-8
clone size: NA
D gene: TRBD1
CDR3 protein: CASSQDRVETQYF
CDR3 DNA: TGTGCCAGCAGCCAGGACAGGGTGGAGACCCAGTACTTC

J gene: TRBJ1-1
V gene: TRBV25-1
clone size: NA
D gene: TRBD1
CDR3 protein: CASRGQGDTEAFF
CDR3 DNA: TGTGCCAGTAGAGGACAGGGGGACACTGAAGCTTTCTTT

J gene: TRBJ1-2
V gene: TRBV2
clone size: NA
D gene: NA
CDR3 protein: CASSTGGQGHGYTF
CDR3 DNA: TGTGCCAGCAGCACGGGCGGCCAGGGGCATGGCTACACCTTC

J gene: TRBJ1-1
V gene: TRBV19
clone size: few
D gene: NA
CDR3 protein: CASSNGAAGQFEAFF
CDR3 DNA: TGTGCCAGTAGTAATGGGGCGGCAGGCCAATTTGAAGCTTTCTTT

J gene: TRBJ1-6
V gene: TRBV28
clone size: NA
D gene: TRBD1
CDR3 protein: CASSAQGQSNSPLHF
CDR3 DNA: TGTGCCAGCAGTGCCCAGGGACAGTCAAATTCACCCCTCCACTTT

J gene: TRBJ1-4
V gene: TRBV15
clone size: NA
D gene: NA
CDR3 protein: CATSRDPLTGNEKLFF
CDR3 DNA: TGTGCCACCAGCAGAGATCCACTCACAGGGAATGAAAAACTGTTTTTT

J gene: TRBJ2-5
V gene: TRBV29-1
clone size: NA
D gene: NA
CDR3 protein: CSVRVSGGKETQYF
CDR3 DNA: TGCAGCGTTAGGGTTTCGGGGGGCAAAGAGACCCAGTACTTC

J gene: TRBJ1-1
V gene: TRBV5-1
clone size: once
D gene: TRBD1
CDR3 protein: CASSRTDRGMDTEAFF
CDR3 DNA: TGCGCCAGCAGCCGAACCGACAGGGGGATGGACACTGAAGCTTTCTTT

J gene: TRBJ1-6
V gene: TRBV9
clone size: NA
D gene: NA
CDR3 protein: CASSVTGSDSPLHF
CDR3 DNA: TGTGCCAGCAGCGTAACAGGGAGCGATTCACCCCTCCACTTT

J gene: TRBJ1-5
V gene: TRBV25-1
clone size: NA
D gene: TRBD1
CDR3 protein: CASSGGQGGGLRNQPQHF
CDR3 DNA: TGTGCCAGCAGTGGGGGACAGGGTGGAGGGTTGAGGAATCAGCCCCAGCATTTT

J gene: TRBJ2-3
V gene: TRBV6-5
clone size: NA
D gene: TRBD2
CDR3 protein: CASNLNSGRADTQYF
CDR3 DNA: TGTGCCAGCAACCTTAATAGCGGGAGGGCAGATACGCAGTATTTT

J gene: TRBJ1-6
V gene: TRBV5-1
clone size: NA
D gene: TRBD1
CDR3 protein: CASSRDRTNSPLHF
CDR3 DNA: TGCGCCAGCAGCCGGGACAGGACTAATTCACCCCTCCACTTT

J gene: TRBJ1-5
V gene: TRBV7-2
clone size: NA
D gene: NA
CDR3 protein: CASSLQGRGNQPQHF
CDR3 DNA: TGTGCCAGCAGCTTACAGGGTAGGGGCAATCAGCCCCAGCATTTT

J gene: TRBJ1-6
V gene: TRBV5-1
clone size: few
D gene: TRBD1
CDR3 protein: CASSLWTGAANSPLHF
CDR3 DNA: TGTGCCAGCAGCTTGTGGACAGGGGCTGCGAATTCACCCCTCCACTTT

J gene: TRBJ2-5
V gene: TRBV6-5
clone size: NA
D gene: NA
CDR3 protein: CASSWQSQETQYF
CDR3 DNA: TGTGCCAGCAGTTGGCAATCCCAAGAGACCCAGTACTTC

J gene: TRBJ1-1
V gene: TRBV3-1/TRBV3-2
clone size: NA
D gene: NA
CDR3 protein: CASSQGRATEAFF
CDR3 DNA: TGTGCCAGCAGCCAAGGGAGGGCCACTGAAGCTTTCTTT

J gene: TRBJ2-1
V gene: TRBV12-3/TRBV12-4
clone size: NA
D gene: NA
CDR3 protein: CASSLRNREQFF
CDR3 DNA: TGTGCCAGCAGTTTACGTAATCGGGAGCAGTTCTTC

J gene: TRBJ2-1
V gene: TRBV12-3/TRBV12-4
clone size: NA
D gene: TRBD2
CDR3 protein: CASRWTSGNEQFF
CDR3 DNA: TGTGCCAGCAGATGGACTAGCGGCAATGAGCAGTTCTTC

J gene: TRBJ1-2
V gene: TRBV28
clone size: NA
D gene: TRBD1
CDR3 protein: CASRTQGVRDYGYTF
CDR3 DNA: TGTGCCAGCAGGACACAGGGGGTCCGGGACTATGGCTACACCTTC

J gene: TRBJ1-1
V gene: TRBV3-1/TRBV3-2
clone size: NA
D gene: NA
CDR3 protein: CASSLLGGTEAFF
CDR3 DNA: TGTGCCAGCAGCCTTCTAGGGGGTACTGAAGCTTTCTTT

J gene: TRBJ1-2
V gene: TRBV14
clone size: NA
D gene: TRBD1
CDR3 protein: CASSQGQGALYGYTF
CDR3 DNA: TGTGCCAGCAGCCAAGGACAGGGGGCCCTCTATGGCTACACCTTC

J gene: TRBJ1-3
V gene: TRBV9
clone size: NA
D gene: NA
CDR3 protein: CASSNGVPSGNTIYF
CDR3 DNA: TGTGCCAGCAGTAACGGGGTGCCCTCTGGAAACACCATATATTTT

J gene: TRBJ1-1
V gene: TRBV11-3
clone size: many
D gene: TRBD1
CDR3 protein: CASSLDRGNTEAFF
CDR3 DNA: TGTGCCAGCAGCCTCGACAGGGGGAACACTGAAGCTTTCTTT

J gene: TRBJ1-4
V gene: TRBV28
clone size: NA
D gene: NA
CDR3 protein: CASSRPGTENEKLFF
CDR3 DNA: TGTGCCAGCAGTCGCCCCGGGACTGAAAATGAAAAACTGTTTTTT

J gene: TRBJ1-1
V gene: TRBV5-4
clone size: NA
D gene: TRBD1
CDR3 protein: CASSLPGQGQTEAFF
CDR3 DNA: TGTGCCAGCAGCCTCCCGGGACAGGGGCAGACTGAAGCTTTCTTT

J gene: TRBJ2-1
V gene: TRBV6-2/TRBV6-3
clone size: NA
D gene: TRBD2
CDR3 protein: CASSSSRTSGRQQFF
CDR3 DNA: TGTGCCAGCAGTTCAAGCCGGACTAGCGGGAGGCAACAGTTCTTC

J gene: TRBJ2-5
V gene: TRBV11-3
clone size: NA
D gene: NA
CDR3 protein: CASSLGGRGETQYF
CDR3 DNA: TGTGCCAGCAGCTTAGGTGGGAGGGGGGAGACCCAGTACTTC

J gene: TRBJ2-3
V gene: TRBV9
clone size: few
D gene: TRBD2
CDR3 protein: CASSVGTSGGTDTQYF
CDR3 DNA: TGTGCCAGCAGCGTAGGGACTAGCGGGGGCACAGATACGCAGTATTTT

J gene: TRBJ1-2
V gene: TRBV19
clone size: NA
D gene: NA
CDR3 protein: CASSRQDYGYTF
CDR3 DNA: TGTGCCAGTAGCCGACAGGACTATGGCTACACCTTC

J gene: TRBJ1-2
V gene: TRBV6-1
clone size: once
D gene: NA
CDR3 protein: CASSEGWTAPFTF
CDR3 DNA: TGTGCCAGCAGTGAAGGGTGGACAGCCCCTTTCACCTTC

J gene: TRBJ2-3
V gene: TRBV19
clone size: NA
D gene: NA
CDR3 protein: CASSVSGTRPTDTQYF
CDR3 DNA: TGTGCCAGTAGTGTATCCGGGACTCGCCCCACAGATACGCAGTATTTT

J gene: TRBJ2-2
V gene: TRBV7-8
clone size: NA
D gene: NA
CDR3 protein: CASSSLSGGLNTGELFF
CDR3 DNA: TGTGCCAGCAGTTCCCTCTCCGGGGGGCTAAACACCGGGGAGCTGTTTTTT

J gene: TRBJ2-2
V gene: TRBV5-1
clone size: few
D gene: NA
CDR3 protein: CASSFRGVRAANTGELFF
CDR3 DNA: TGCGCCAGCAGCTTCCGCGGGGTGCGGGCCGCCAACACCGGGGAGCTGTTTTTT

J gene: TRBJ1-1
V gene: TRBV4-3
clone size: NA
D gene: TRBD1
CDR3 protein: CASSQTGDTEAFF
CDR3 DNA: TGCGCCAGCAGCCAAACAGGGGACACTGAAGCTTTCTTT

J gene: TRBJ1-5
V gene: TRBV27
clone size: NA
D gene: NA
CDR3 protein: CASSSPAGAEQPQHF
CDR3 DNA: TGTGCCAGCAGTTCCCCGGCGGGGGCGGAACAGCCCCAGCATTTT